The clone carrying this TCR beta chain occurred once. CDR3 length: 13 amino acids. Germline V gene sequence: CDR1 LNHDA, CDR2 SQIVND (reference sequence). Deletions cut 6 bases from V and 5 bases from J, with 13 bases between. The sample is drawn from a study of control samples from healthy donors and cancer patients. Clones were read by immunoSEQ multiplex PCR, and TCRdb kept only the in-frame ones, dropping some. Seen here are some 82,000 clones, roughly 88% observed once, and the top ten hold 11%. This TCR came from a man between 60 and 75 years old with head and neck cancer. Sequenced sample: PBMCs. This rearrangement joins TRBV19 to TRBJ1-1, with D tentatively TRBD1 (5 bases). CDR3 nucleotide sequence: TGTGCCAGTAGCCCTAAGGGGATTACTGAAGCTTTCTTT. Translated, it gives CASSPKGITEAFF.